This TCR beta chain stems from a study of cytomegalovirus exposure and HLA in healthy donors. Overall study findings and caveats: About 90% or about 30% of the time was how often most TCR beta V segments were productive, according to an earlier analysis.

Nominal health characterized the donors when sampled, though unrecorded immune exposures were likely. The PCR was carried out with 60 Vbeta primers and 13 Jbeta primers. Per the original data handling: An analysis that came later counted some 85 million unique TCR beta chains, 10 million to 11 million shared. The assay was immunoSEQ multiplex PCR, and TCRdb's table has in-frame clones only and misses some. V and J calls plus clone size are reproduced from that table; the DNA served to infer D and trimming. The sample has 140,000 to 150,000 clones, about 74% seen once; the top ten hold about 13%. Turning to this clone: Its specificity is unknown.

Per the germline V gene, CDR1 is LGHNA and CDR2 is YNFKEQ. This CDR3 is built from 16 residues. J gave up 2 bases and V 1 base, and 6 bases lay outside the gene matches. The chain links TRBV4-2 to TRBJ2-7, with 9 bases that match TRBD2. This TCR was sampled from a man aged 35-49 years in good health and CMV-seropositive. Sequencing used PBMCs. The chain's CDR3 is CASSQAPSGMAYEQYF. CDR3 nucleotide sequence: TGTGCCAGCAGCCAAGCCCCTAGCGGGATGGCCTACGAGCAGTACTTC.